These 19 T cell receptor beta chains were sequenced from one sample in a study of blood T cell repertoires in COVID-19. TCRdb keeps only in-frame clones here, not all; method: immunoSEQ multiplex PCR. This table has approximately 97,000 clones, around 90% appearing once. The sequenced sample was peripheral blood. The receptors were gathered from a woman aged 50 to 65 with COVID-19, enrolled during active disease.

The chain employs TRBV6-2 or TRBV6-3 and TRBJ2-4; 7 positions agree with TRBD1. The CDR3 is 13 amino acids. Germline CDR1 is MNHEY and CDR2 is SVGEGT. Trimming removed 5 bases from V and 7 bases from J; junction bases left unmatched: 5. The CDR3 sequence is CASSGTVLNIQYF. For the CDR3, the DNA is TGTGCCAGCAGTGGGACAGTTCTCAACATTCAGTACTTC.

The chain combines TRBV19 with TRBJ1-5, with D possibly being TRBD1 (5 bases). There are 14 residues in the CDR3. With 6 bases removed from V and 1 base from J, the gap between germline ends came to 10 bases. Germline CDR1 reads LNHDA; CDR2 reads SQIVND (reference sequence). As DNA, the CDR3 is TGTGCCAGTAGACCTCGGGGGAGCAATCAGCCCCAGCATTTT. Translation gives CASRPRGSNQPQHF.

This chain connects TRBV30 to TRBJ2-5, with D possibly matching TRBD1 (5 bases). V lost 0 bases and J lost 1, with 12 bases in between. CDR3 length: 15 amino acids. CDR1 and CDR2 (germline): GTSNPN, SVGIG (reference sequence). DNA of the CDR3: TGTGCCTGGAGTGTGGGGCCCTACTCCCAAGAGACCCAGTACTTC. This encodes CAWSVGPYSQETQYF.

With regard to this clone: One end of the junction varies from germline; a read error may be responsible. The chain is built from TRBV6-2 or TRBV6-3 and TRBJ1-3; D is perhaps TRBD1 (5 bases). From germline, CDR1 is MNHEY and CDR2 SVGEGT. The CDR3 length is 11 residues. CDR3 DNA sequence: TGTGCCAGCAGTTACTCGGGACTCTCTGTATTT. Amino acid sequence: CASSYSGLSVF.

The chain couples TRBV12-3 or TRBV12-4 to TRBJ2-7; 7 bases are a match to TRBD1. The V segment lost 5 bases and the J segment 3 bases; nucleotides outside the gene matches: 4. CDR3 size: 13 residues. The CDR3 reads CASSQGQVYEQYF. The DNA of the CDR3 is TGTGCCAGCAGTCAAGGACAGGTCTACGAGCAGTACTTC.

The table lists this clone with a few counts. The V call is TRBV2, the J call TRBJ1-6, with D perhaps TRBD1 (6 bases). The CDR3 contains 14 residues. V lost 7 bases, J lost 9 bases, and 16 bases lay in between. Germline lookup yields CDR1 SNHLY and CDR2 FYNNEI. The CDR3 DNA follows: TGTGCCAGCAAGGACAGTTCACATGTTTCACCCCTCCACTTT. This translates into CASKDSSHVSPLHF.

This chain connects TRBV7-8 to TRBJ2-2, with 9 bases matching TRBD1. Germline assignment: CDR1 SGHVS and CDR2 FQNEAQ. The CDR3 has 16 amino acids. Trimming removed 5 bases from V and 6 bases from J; junction bases left unmatched: 10. CDR3 DNA: TGTGCCAGCAGCATCGGTGCGAGACAGGGGGCCGGGGAGCTGTTTTTT. Protein product: CASSIGARQGAGELFF.

CDR3 bases: TGCGCCAGCAGTGCCGGGTGGCCCTACAATGAGCAGTTCTTC. Its protein product is CASSAGWPYNEQFF. This chain links TRBV10-1 with TRBJ2-1; D call uncertain. With 4 bases removed from V and 2 bases from J, the gap between germline ends came to 9 bases. Germline values: CDR1 WNHNN, CDR2 SYGVQD (reference sequence). This CDR3 is 14 amino acids long.

The V and J genes are TRBV5-1 and TRBJ1-6, with 7 bases that match TRBD1. J lost 5 bases, V lost 4 bases, and 3 bases had no gene match. The CDR3 is made up of 14 amino acids. Germline assignment: CDR1 SGHRS and CDR2 YFSETQ. The CDR3 is CASSHGTDNSPLHF. In nucleotides, the CDR3 is TGCGCCAGCAGCCACGGGACAGATAATTCACCCCTCCACTTT.

The rearrangement uses TRBV6-7 and TRBJ1-2; TRBD1 matches 8 bases. TRBV6-7 is an ORF, and what it does is uncertain. The CDR3 covers 13 residues. The J segment lost 8 bases and the V segment lost 10 bases, leaving 12 bases of the junction unmatched. The CDR3 loop reads CATPRTGRGGYTF. In DNA form, the CDR3 reads TGTGCCACCCCGAGGACAGGGAGGGGCGGCTACACCTTC.

The rearrangement uses TRBV7-2 and TRBJ2-2; D gene unclear. The germline V gene has CDR1 SGHTA and CDR2 FQGNSA. The CDR3 totals 16 residues. The V end was cut by 1 base, the J end by 7 bases, with 16 bases between. The CDR3 spells CASSLGVGAMGGELFF. For the CDR3, the DNA is TGTGCCAGCAGCTTAGGCGTTGGAGCTATGGGCGGGGAGCTGTTTTTT. The variable domain in full, completed from reference TRBV7-2 and TRBJ2-2, reads GAGVSQSPSNKVTEKGKDVELRCDPISGHTALYWYRQSLGQGLEFLIYFQGNSAPDKSGLPSDRFSAERTGGSVSTLTIQRTQQEDSAVYLCASSLGVGAMGGELFFGEGSRLTVL.

V usage is TRBV6-6 and J usage is TRBJ1-1; 9 bases match TRBD1. The CDR3 consists of 14 residues. Per the germline V gene, CDR1 is MNHNY and CDR2 is SVGAGI (reference sequence). With 6 bases clipped from V and 5 bases from J, the junction kept 7 bases outside the gene matches. The CDR3 DNA sequence: TGTGCCAGCAGGGCACAGGGGGCGCCAACTGAAGCTTTCTTT. It is translated as CASRAQGAPTEAFF.

CDR3 region: CASSRAGASNTGELFF. DNA of the CDR3: TGTGCCAGCAGCAGAGCGGGGGCTTCGAACACCGGGGAGCTGTTTTTT. This chain joins TRBV11-2 and TRBJ2-2, with 8 bases aligning to TRBD2. The V and J ends lost 5 bases and 0 bases, in that order; junction bases with no gene match: 5. Per the germline V gene, CDR1 is SGHAT and CDR2 is FQNNGV. The CDR3 has 16 amino acids.

The J gene is TRBJ1-1, the V gene TRBV6-6, with 7 bases aligning to TRBD1. V shed 2 bases and J 7 bases; nucleotides not matched to a gene: 7. Per germline, CDR1 MNHNY and CDR2 SVGAGI (reference sequence). The CDR3 spans 14 residues. The CDR3 DNA reads TGTGCCAGCAGTTACCCCGGGGGGGACAGTGAAGCTTTCTTT. Translating it yields CASSYPGGDSEAFF.

The chain employs TRBV9 and TRBJ2-3; 12 nucleotides match TRBD2. V lost 4 bases and J lost 4; bases outside the gene matches: 13. The CDR3 totals 18 residues. Germline V gene lookup returns CDR1 SGDLS and CDR2 YYNGEE. CDR3 DNA: TGTGCCAGCAGCCTAACCCCTAGCGGGGGGGCCAGAGCAGATACGCAGTATTTT. Protein: CASSLTPSGGARADTQYF.

J is TRBJ1-2 and V is TRBV4-3; D not certain. Per germline, CDR1 LGHNA and CDR2 YSLEER. Trimming removed 3 bases at V and 4 bases at J, with 12 bases between. This CDR3 region has 14 residues. The CDR3 region has the DNA TGCGCCAGCAGCCAGCAAGGAGAGGCCTATGGCTACACCTTC. It specifies CASSQQGEAYGYTF.

This chain joins TRBV11-2 and TRBJ2-1; TRBD2 agrees at 9 bases. V trimming: 0 bases; J trimming: 16 bases; junction bases outside the gene matches: 7. The CDR3 contains 13 residues. Germline lookup yields CDR1 SGHAT and CDR2 FQNNGV. The CDR3 region has the DNA TGTGCCAGCAGCTTAGATCAGGCGGGGGGGCCTTTCTTC. Translated: CASSLDQAGGPFF.

The chain links TRBV5-1 to TRBJ2-7, with TRBD2 identical over 15 bases. The CDR3 is 20 amino acids. Trimming took 4 bases from V and 0 from J; bases not matched to a gene: 14. Per germline, CDR1 SGHRS and CDR2 YFSETQ. The CDR3 DNA follows: TGCGCCAGCAGCGCAGGAGCACCGGGACTAGCGGGGGGACTCTCCTACGAGCAGTACTTC. Protein: CASSAGAPGLAGGLSYEQYF.

This sequence joins TRBV11-2 and TRBJ2-7; D is perhaps TRBD2 (5 bases). The CDR3 extends over 14 amino acids. CDR1 and CDR2 (germline): SGHAT, FQNNGV. The germline V and J ends were trimmed by 2 bases and 5 bases, with 13 bases remaining between them. The CDR3 reads CASSLWEKGNEQYF. As DNA, the CDR3 is TGTGCCAGCAGCTTATGGGAGAAGGGCAACGAGCAGTACTTC.